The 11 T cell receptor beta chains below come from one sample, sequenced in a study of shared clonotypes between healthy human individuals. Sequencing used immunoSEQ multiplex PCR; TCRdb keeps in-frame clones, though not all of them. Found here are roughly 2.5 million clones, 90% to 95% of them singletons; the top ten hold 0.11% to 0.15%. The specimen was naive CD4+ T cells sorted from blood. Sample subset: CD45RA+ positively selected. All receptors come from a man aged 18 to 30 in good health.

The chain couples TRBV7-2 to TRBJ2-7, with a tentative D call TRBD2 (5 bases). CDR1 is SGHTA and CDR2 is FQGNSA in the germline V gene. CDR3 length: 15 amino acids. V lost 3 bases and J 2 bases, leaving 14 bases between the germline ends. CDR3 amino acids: CASSFLALGTYEQYF. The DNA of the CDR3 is TGTGCCAGCAGCTTCCTAGCCCTGGGGACCTACGAGCAGTACTTC.

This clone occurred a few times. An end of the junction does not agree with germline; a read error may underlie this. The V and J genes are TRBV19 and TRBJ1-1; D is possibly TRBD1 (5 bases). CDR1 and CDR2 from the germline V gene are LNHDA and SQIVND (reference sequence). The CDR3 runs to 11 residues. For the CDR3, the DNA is TGTGCCAGTAGTATACCAGGGCCACACTCCTTT. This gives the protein CASSIPGPHSF.

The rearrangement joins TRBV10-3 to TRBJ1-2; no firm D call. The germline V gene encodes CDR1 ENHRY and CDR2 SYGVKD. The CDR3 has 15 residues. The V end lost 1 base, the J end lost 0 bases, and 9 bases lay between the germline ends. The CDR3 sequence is CAISEYASTNYGYTF. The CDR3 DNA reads TGTGCCATCAGTGAGTACGCCAGCACTAACTATGGCTACACCTTC.

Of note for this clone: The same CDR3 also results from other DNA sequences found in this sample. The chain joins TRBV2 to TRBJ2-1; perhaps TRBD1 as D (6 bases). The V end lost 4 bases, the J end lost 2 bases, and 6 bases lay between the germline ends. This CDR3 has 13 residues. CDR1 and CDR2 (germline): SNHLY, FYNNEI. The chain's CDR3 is CASSGTAYNEQFF. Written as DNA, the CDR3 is TGTGCCAGCAGTGGGACAGCCTACAATGAGCAGTTCTTC.

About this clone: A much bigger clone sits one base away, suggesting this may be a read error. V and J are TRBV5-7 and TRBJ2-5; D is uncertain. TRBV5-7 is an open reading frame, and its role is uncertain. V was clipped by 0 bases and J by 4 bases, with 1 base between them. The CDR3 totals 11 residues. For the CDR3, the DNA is TGTGCCAGCAGCTTGGTAGAGACCCAGTACTTC. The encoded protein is CASSLVETQYF.

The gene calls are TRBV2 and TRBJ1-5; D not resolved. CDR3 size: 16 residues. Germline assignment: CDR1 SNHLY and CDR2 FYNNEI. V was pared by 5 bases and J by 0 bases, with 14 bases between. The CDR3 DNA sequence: TGTGCCAGCAGTTTAGGGATCGGGTATAGCAATCAGCCCCAGCATTTT. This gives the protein CASSLGIGYSNQPQHF.

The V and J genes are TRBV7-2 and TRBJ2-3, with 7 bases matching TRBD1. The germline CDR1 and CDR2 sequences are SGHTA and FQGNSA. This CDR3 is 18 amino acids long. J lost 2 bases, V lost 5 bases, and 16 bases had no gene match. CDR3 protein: CASSTQGVRITVTDTQYF. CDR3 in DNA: TGTGCCAGCAGCACCCAGGGGGTCCGGATAACCGTCACAGATACGCAGTATTTT. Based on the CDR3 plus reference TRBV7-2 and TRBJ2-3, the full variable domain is GAGVSQSPSNKVTEKGKDVELRCDPISGHTALYWYRQSLGQGLEFLIYFQGNSAPDKSGLPSDRFSAERTGGSVSTLTIQRTQQEDSAVYLCASSTQGVRITVTDTQYFGPGTRLTVL.

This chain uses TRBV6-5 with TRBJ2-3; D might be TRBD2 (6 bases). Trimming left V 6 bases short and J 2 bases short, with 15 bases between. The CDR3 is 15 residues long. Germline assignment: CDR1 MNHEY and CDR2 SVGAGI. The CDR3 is CASRTRGGVTDTQYF. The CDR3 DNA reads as TGTGCCAGCAGGACCCGGGGCGGGGTCACAGATACGCAGTATTTT.

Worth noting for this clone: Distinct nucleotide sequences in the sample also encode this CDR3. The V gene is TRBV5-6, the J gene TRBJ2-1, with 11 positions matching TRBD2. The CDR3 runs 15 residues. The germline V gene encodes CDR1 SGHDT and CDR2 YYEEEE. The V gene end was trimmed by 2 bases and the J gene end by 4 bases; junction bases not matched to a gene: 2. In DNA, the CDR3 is TGTGCCAGCAGCTTTACTAGCGGGAGTTACAATGAGCAGTTCTTC. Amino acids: CASSFTSGSYNEQFF.

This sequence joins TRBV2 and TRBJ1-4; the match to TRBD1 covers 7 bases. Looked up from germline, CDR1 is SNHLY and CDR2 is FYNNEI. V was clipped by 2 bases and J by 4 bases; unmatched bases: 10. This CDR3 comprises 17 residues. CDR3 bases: TGTGCCAGCAGTGAACTAGGACAGGCAACTTATAATGAAAAACTGTTTTTT. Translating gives CASSELGQATYNEKLFF.

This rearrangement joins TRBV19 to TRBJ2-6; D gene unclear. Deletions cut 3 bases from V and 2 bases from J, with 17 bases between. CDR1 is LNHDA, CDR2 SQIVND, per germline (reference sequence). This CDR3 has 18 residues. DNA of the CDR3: TGTGCCAGTAGTATTCCTGTGGCGCTTATACCTGGGGCCAACGTCCTGACTTTC. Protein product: CASSIPVALIPGANVLTF.